The 26 T cell receptor beta chains given below trace back to one sample, sequenced in a study of T-cell memory formation after mild COVID-19. TCRdb used MiXCR to reprocess the 5' RACE reads, holding one entry per CDR3 protein. The table records hundreds of thousands of distinct CDR3 sequences, roughly 18% of them present only once. Specimen: PBMCs or a T cell subset sorted from them (not recorded which). The source is a man aged 18 to 30 who had mild COVID-19 (a few samples of this study predate the infection). Cell type and time point are not known.

Only a few counts were recorded for this clonotype. The chain has TRBV25-1 and TRBJ2-1; 10 positions agree with TRBD1. This CDR3 region has 16 residues. J was trimmed by 5 bases and V by 8 bases; bases with no gene match: 12. Germline V lookup: CDR1 MGHDK, CDR2 SYGVNS. The CDR3 bases are TGTGCCAGCGGAGCCCTGGACAGGGGGGGGGACAATGAGCAGTTCTTC. Protein: CASGALDRGGDNEQFF.

The rearrangement uses TRBV10-2 and TRBJ2-1; D is possibly TRBD1 (6 bases). Germline V CDR1 and CDR2: WSHSY, SAAADI. The ends were cut back, 1 base at V and 3 bases at J, with 13 bases in the middle. The CDR3 has 16 residues. The CDR3 DNA reads TGCGCCAGCAGTGAGTTTAGGGGGTTGGGCTACAATGAGCAGTTCTTC. It translates to CASSEFRGLGYNEQFF.

The V call is TRBV11-2, the J call TRBJ1-4; D unclear. V was cut by 0 bases and J by 10 bases, with 9 bases left in between. Germline-derived CDR1 and CDR2 are SGHAT and FQNNGV. The CDR3 runs to 13 residues. Here the CDR3 reads CASSLEGRGKLFF. The CDR3 bases are TGTGCCAGCAGCTTAGAGGGTCGGGGAAAACTGTTTTTT.

This clonotype has a handful of counts. The chain carries TRBV12-3 or TRBV12-4 and TRBJ1-4, with a possible D match to TRBD1 (6 bases). The CDR3 spans 14 residues. V lost 6 bases and J lost 7, with 15 bases in between. The chain's CDR3 is CASSRGQIVEKLFF. The CDR3, as DNA: TGTGCCAGCAGCCGGGGACAAATCGTTGAAAAACTGTTTTTT.

This clonotype was observed a few times. The chain combines TRBV3-1 with TRBJ2-7; 7 nucleotides line up with TRBD1. Germline lookup yields CDR1 LGHDT and CDR2 YNNKEL (reference sequence). J lost 3 bases, V lost 0 bases, and 11 bases had no gene match. The CDR3 consists of 17 residues. The DNA for the CDR3 is TGTGCCAGCAGCCAAGATTGGATTTCAGGGGGAATCTACGAGCAGTACTTC. Protein: CASSQDWISGGIYEQYF.

This clonotype was picked up many times. The chain recombines TRBV5-1 with TRBJ2-2; 10 nucleotides align to TRBD1. The CDR3 contains 16 residues. J lost 4 bases, V lost 4 bases, and 7 bases had no gene match. Germline-derived CDR1 and CDR2 are SGHRS and YFSETQ. The CDR3 region has the DNA TGCGCCAGCAGCGTTGCCGGGACAGGGGTCACCGGGGAGCTGTTTTTT. Residues: CASSVAGTGVTGELFF.

The rearrangement joins TRBV5-1 to TRBJ1-2, with no clear D. CDR1 SGHRS and CDR2 YFSETQ come from the germline V gene. Trimming took off 4 bases at V and 8 bases at J, with 12 bases between the two ends. The CDR3 length is 12 residues. The CDR3 reads CASSADQEGYTF. The CDR3 bases are TGCGCCAGCAGCGCCGACCAGGAAGGCTACACCTTC.

The J gene is TRBJ2-2, the V gene TRBV7-3, with TRBD2 as a possible D gene (6 bases). CDR1 is SGHTA and CDR2 is FQGTGA in the germline V gene. Trimming shortened V by 4 bases and J by 5 bases, and 14 bases separated the two germline ends. This CDR3 has 15 amino acids. CDR3 sequence (DNA): TGTGCCAGCAGCTCGACTAGTTTACGGACCGGGGAGCTGTTTTTT. It encodes CASSSTSLRTGELFF.

A remark on this clonotype: Being one base from a much bigger clone, this may be a read error. This sequence joins TRBV4-1 and TRBJ1-4; the D is unclear. This CDR3 is 14 amino acids long. CDR1 and CDR2 (germline): MGHRA, YSYEKL. The V and J ends lost 4 bases and 0 bases respectively, with 6 bases between them. The CDR3 here is CASSPETTNEKLFF. CDR3 DNA sequence: TGCGCCAGCAGCCCAGAAACAACTAATGAAAAACTGTTTTTT.

The CDR3 nucleotides read TGCAGTGCTAGAGATCATACAGGGTACTACGAGCAGTACTTC. Amino acid sequence: CSARDHTGYYEQYF. This sequence joins TRBV20-1 and TRBJ2-7, with D possibly matching TRBD1 (6 bases). Germline loops: CDR1 DFQATT, CDR2 SNEGSKA (reference sequence). Trimming took 0 bases from V and 3 from J, leaving 12 bases between them. The CDR3 is 14 amino acids.

The chain is built from TRBV6-5 and TRBJ1-2; possibly TRBD1 for D (6 bases). Germline CDR1 MNHEY, CDR2 SVGAGI. The CDR3 covers 16 residues. The V end was cut by 4 bases, the J end by 4 bases, with 19 bases between. In nucleotides, the CDR3 is TGTGCCAGCAGTTCTTCCTCACAGGGAGTTTCCTATGGCTACACCTTC. It is translated as CASSSSSQGVSYGYTF.

The gene calls are TRBV20-1 and TRBJ2-2, with TRBD1 matching 9 bases. This CDR3 comprises 17 residues. Looked up from germline, CDR1 is DFQATT and CDR2 is SNEGSKA (reference sequence). V gave up 0 bases and J gave up 0 bases; unmatched junction bases: 5. The CDR3 DNA reads as TGCAGTGCTAGAGATACGACAGGGGGTGCGAACACCGGGGAGCTGTTTTTT. Translated, it gives CSARDTTGGANTGELFF.

The chain carries TRBV5-1 and TRBJ2-3, with 8 bases that match TRBD1. The CDR3 spans 17 residues. CDR1 is SGHRS, CDR2 YFSETQ, per germline. Germline trimming cut 3 bases from V and 4 bases from J; bases unmatched to any gene: 13. The CDR3 loop is CASSSGTAGGMADTQYF. The CDR3 DNA is TGCGCCAGCAGCTCCGGGACTGCAGGGGGCATGGCAGATACGCAGTATTTT.

This chain joins TRBV28 and TRBJ1-1; 8 bases line up with TRBD1. Germline assignment: CDR1 MDHEN and CDR2 SYDVKM. With 0 bases clipped from V and 6 bases from J, the junction kept 6 bases outside the gene matches. The length of the CDR3 is 15 residues. The CDR3 spells CASSLWDRESSEAFF. CDR3 bases: TGTGCCAGCAGTTTATGGGACAGGGAGAGCTCTGAAGCTTTCTTT.

This clonotype came up a few times. J is TRBJ1-1 and V is TRBV11-2; D is uncertain. The CDR3 covers 15 residues. CDR1 and CDR2 (germline): SGHAT, FQNNGV. V lost 8 bases, J lost 0 bases, and 16 bases lay in between. In DNA form, the CDR3 reads TGTGCCAGCTTCACGACGCCGGACGTGAACACTGAAGCTTTCTTT. Protein: CASFTTPDVNTEAFF.

This clonotype was seen only a few times. This sequence joins TRBV6-2 or TRBV6-3 and TRBJ1-5, with a tentative D call TRBD1 (5 bases). V dropped 8 bases and J dropped 5 bases, with 13 bases sitting between them. Germline CDR1 and CDR2: MNHEY and SVGEGT. The CDR3 length is 13 residues. CDR3 bases: TGTGCCAGCGGCCAGACAGCACATCAGCCCCAGCATTTT. Protein product: CASGQTAHQPQHF.

This chain connects TRBV6-2 or TRBV6-3 to TRBJ2-1; TRBD1 matches 8 bases. This CDR3 has 17 amino acids. V lost 2 bases, J lost 0 bases, and 6 bases stayed unmatched. Germline values: CDR1 MNHEY, CDR2 SVGEGT. CDR3 sequence: CASSYPGQGDSYNEQFF. CDR3 bases: TGTGCCAGCAGTTACCCCGGACAGGGAGACTCCTACAATGAGCAGTTCTTC.

This clonotype was detected only once. In DNA, the CDR3 is TGTGCCAGTAGGAGGACGCTCCATGAAGCTTTCTTT. This encodes CASRRTLHEAFF. V is TRBV19 and J is TRBJ1-1; D uncertain. The germline gives CDR1 LNHDA, CDR2 SQIVND (reference sequence). The CDR3 loop spans 12 amino acids. Deletions cut 6 bases from V and 7 bases from J, with 12 bases between.

The chain employs TRBV7-2 and TRBJ2-7; 8 nucleotides align to TRBD1. This CDR3 comprises 15 residues. The V and J ends lost 4 bases and 4 bases, in that order; junction bases with no gene match: 9. In germline, CDR1 is SGHTA, CDR2 FQGNSA. This chain's CDR3 is CASSSQGTGLYEQYV. The CDR3 DNA reads TGTGCCAGCAGCTCGCAGGGGACAGGACTTTACGAGCAGTACGTC.

The rearrangement uses TRBV7-2 and TRBJ2-1; tentative D call: TRBD1 (6 bases). CDR1 is SGHTA and CDR2 is FQGNSA in the germline V gene. CDR3 size: 14 residues. Trimming stripped 0 bases from V and 7 bases from J, with 10 bases between. The CDR3 spells CASSLASGVNEQFF. The CDR3 DNA reads TGTGCCAGCAGCTTAGCGTCAGGGGTTAATGAGCAGTTCTTC.

The chain links TRBV7-2 to TRBJ2-2; D is unclear. V was pared by 6 bases and J by 6 bases, with 11 bases between. In germline, CDR1 is SGHTA, CDR2 FQGNSA. The CDR3 consists of 13 residues. The CDR3 nucleotides are TGTGCCAGCAGGAGAGACATACCCGGGGAGCTGTTTTTT. Its protein is CASRRDIPGELFF.

J is TRBJ2-3 and V is TRBV7-3; 15 bases are a match to TRBD2. The germline CDR1 and CDR2 sequences are SGHTA and FQGTGA. The CDR3 sequence is 18 residues long. V lost 4 bases, J lost 6 bases, and 11 bases stayed unmatched. The CDR3 DNA reads as TGTGCCAGCAGCTCCTCCGGGACTAGCGGGGGGCCGACGGATACGCAGTATTTT. It specifies CASSSSGTSGGPTDTQYF. Combining the CDR3 with reference TRBV7-3 and TRBJ2-3 gives the whole variable domain GAGVSQTPSNKVTEKGKYVELRCDPISGHTALYWYRQSLGQGPEFLIYFQGTGAADDSGLPNDRFFAVRPEGSVSTLKIQRTERGDSAVYLCASSSSGTSGGPTDTQYFGPGTRLTVL.

V and J are TRBV30 and TRBJ2-1; 8 nucleotides line up with TRBD2. Germline V CDR1 and CDR2: GTSNPN, SVGIG (reference sequence). The CDR3 spans 14 residues. V was pared by 1 base and J by 2 bases, with 1 base of the junction left unmatched. CDR3 loop: CAWSGGGTYNEQFF. CDR3 in DNA: TGTGCCTGGAGTGGCGGGGGGACCTACAATGAGCAGTTCTTC.

The chain couples TRBV10-3 to TRBJ2-7, with no clear D. Trimming left V 4 bases short and J 5 bases short, with 9 bases between. The germline CDR1 and CDR2 sequences are ENHRY and SYGVKD. The CDR3 contains 12 residues. The CDR3 loop is CAISGGSDEQYF. As DNA, the CDR3 is TGTGCCATCAGTGGTGGTTCGGACGAGCAGTACTTC.

This clonotype has just a few counts. The chain uses TRBV9 and TRBJ2-7; D unresolved. V lost 3 bases to trimming and J lost 5 bases, with 15 bases between them. From germline, CDR1 is SGDLS and CDR2 YYNGEE. CDR3 length equals 14 residues. The CDR3 loop reads CASSALPLGDEQYF. CDR3 bases: TGTGCCAGCAGCGCCCTCCCTCTGGGCGACGAGCAGTACTTC.

This clonotype showed up just a few times. The rearrangement joins TRBV18 to TRBJ2-4; 7 bases are a match to TRBD1. After removal of 6 bases from V and 5 bases from J, the junction contained 7 bases not matched to a gene. The V gene's germline CDR1 is KGHSH and CDR2 LQKENI. The CDR3 length is 14 residues. This chain's CDR3 is CASSGWDSENIQYF. The CDR3 region has the DNA TGTGCCAGCTCCGGGTGGGACAGTGAAAACATTCAGTACTTC.